A selection of T cell receptor beta chains follows, all from one sample in a study of T cell repertoires in ileal Crohn's disease. The method was immunoSEQ multiplex PCR; TCRdb's version includes in-frame clones alone and lacks a portion of them. The table has 6,800 or so clones, around 85% seen once. What was sequenced was ileal tissue. The receptors shown here come from an adult with Crohn's disease. Each CDR3 is given with its conserved first and last residue. The D gene is left open where the match is weak. Expanded clones get a size class; other rows say once, few or many, or leave the size out.

abundance,d_gene,j_gene,v_gene,CDR3aa,CDR3nt
few,TRBD1,TRBJ1-1,TRBV10-2,CASRAAGTENTEAFF,TGCGCCAGCAGGGCCGCCGGGACAGAGAACACTGAAGCTTTCTTT
-,-,TRBJ2-3,TRBV7-2,CASSFGGAGFSDTQYF,TGTGCCAGCAGCTTTGGGGGCGCAGGCTTTTCAGATACGCAGTATTTT
-,-,TRBJ2-7,TRBV28,CASSARDEQYF,TGTGCCAGCAGTGCCAGGGACGAGCAGTACTTC
-,-,TRBJ2-1,TRBV30,CAWSERSYSIYNEQFF,TGTGCCTGGAGTGAGCGTTCCTACTCAATTTACAATGAGCAGTTCTTC
-,TRBD2,TRBJ2-5,TRBV5-1,CASSLAGGSGSETQYF,TGCGCCAGCAGCTTGGCCGGAGGTAGCGGGAGTGAGACCCAGTACTTC
-,-,TRBJ2-4,TRBV2,CASRVAKNIQYF,TGTGCCTCCCGGGTTGCCAAAAACATTCAGTACTTC
-,TRBD1,TRBJ2-5,TRBV7-2,CASSLVRTGQETQYF,TGTGCCAGCAGCTTAGTCAGGACAGGGCAAGAGACCCAGTACTTC
-,-,TRBJ2-1,TRBV2,CATSGEINEQFF,TGTGCCACCTCGGGGGAAATCAATGAGCAGTTCTTC
-,TRBD1,TRBJ2-3,TRBV28,CASSAGGPDTQYF,TGTGCCAGCAGTGCAGGGGGTCCAGATACGCAGTATTTT
-,TRBD1,TRBJ1-4,TRBV28,CASSPRTGYEKLFF,TGTGCCAGCAGTCCCCGGACAGGGTACGAAAAACTGTTTTTT
-,-,TRBJ1-3,TRBV11-3,CASSSRQGISGNTIYF,TGTGCCAGCAGCTCGCGGCAGGGGATCTCTGGAAACACCATATATTTT
-,TRBD1,TRBJ2-6,TRBV19,CASSTIQGGGANVLTF,TGTGCCAGTAGTACCATACAGGGGGGCGGGGCCAACGTCCTGACTTTC
-,TRBD2,TRBJ2-5,TRBV5-4,CASSFGDLAGVEETQYF,TGTGCCAGCAGCTTTGGGGACCTAGCGGGGGTTGAAGAGACCCAGTACTTC
-,-,TRBJ2-3,TRBV6-1,CASRIQVPSTDTQYF,TGTGCCAGCAGAATACAGGTTCCGAGCACAGATACGCAGTATTTT
-,TRBD1,TRBJ2-7,TRBV6-5,CASSSGGASKEQYF,TGTGCCAGCAGCTCAGGGGGCGCGTCGAAGGAGCAGTACTTC
few,-,TRBJ1-5,TRBV6-5,CASSLTTGNQPQHF,TGTGCCAGCAGCCTAACCACAGGGAATCAGCCCCAGCATTTT
-,-,TRBJ2-3,TRBV7-9,CASSLAGGSTDTQYF,TGTGCCAGCAGCTTAGCGGGGGGAAGCACAGATACGCAGTATTTT
-,-,TRBJ2-7,TRBV21-1,CASSNVRSYEQYF,TGTGCCAGCAGCAATGTCCGCTCCTACGAGCAGTACTTC
-,TRBD1,TRBJ2-3,TRBV18,CASSPKAPGTGTDTQYF,TGTGCCAGCTCACCAAAGGCCCCTGGGACAGGGACAGATACGCAGTATTTT
-,-,TRBJ1-3,TRBV4-3,CASSQGHNSGNTIYF,TGCGCCAGCAGCCAAGGCCACAACTCTGGAAACACCATATATTTT
-,TRBD1,TRBJ2-7,TRBV27,CASSWTGGGRQYF,TGTGCCAGCAGTTGGACAGGCGGTGGTCGGCAGTACTTC
-,TRBD1,TRBJ1-1,TRBV6-6,CASRRDSARNTEAFF,TGTGCCAGCAGGAGGGACAGTGCACGCAACACTGAAGCTTTCTTT
-,TRBD1,TRBJ1-5,TRBV13,CASSFNRGTGPQHF,TGTGCCAGCAGCTTTAACAGGGGGACGGGGCCCCAGCATTTT
-,TRBD1,TRBJ1-1,TRBV6-5,CASSYSPTGSTEAFF,TGTGCCAGCAGTTACTCGCCGACAGGGTCAACTGAAGCTTTCTTT
-,-,TRBJ2-5,TRBV18,CASSIQETQYF,TGTGCCAGCTCCATCCAAGAGACCCAGTACTTC
few,-,TRBJ2-3,TRBV9,CASSSRGSRAVDTQYF,TGTGCCAGCAGCTCAAGAGGGTCGAGGGCCGTAGATACGCAGTATTTT
-,TRBD1,TRBJ2-7,TRBV30,CAWSGGTVSYEQYF,TGTGCCTGGAGTGGGGGGACAGTCTCCTACGAGCAGTACTTC
-,-,TRBJ1-4,TRBV5-1,CASSLMYGGNEKLFF,TGCGCCAGCAGCTTGATGTACGGGGGTAATGAAAAACTGTTTTTT
-,TRBD1,TRBJ1-1,TRBV13,CASSSRQGTIRPEAFF,TGTGCCAGCAGCTCGAGACAGGGCACTATACGTCCTGAAGCTTTCTTT
once,TRBD2,TRBJ2-1,TRBV9,CASSPSGRRYNEQFF,TGTGCCAGCAGCCCTAGCGGGAGGAGGTACAATGAGCAGTTCTTC
-,TRBD1,TRBJ2-1,TRBV5-8,CASRPQGVASSYNEQFF,TGTGCCAGCAGACCCCAGGGGGTCGCGAGCTCCTACAATGAGCAGTTCTTC
-,-,TRBJ1-2,TRBV28,CASSLAAGYYYGYTF,TGTGCCAGCAGTTTAGCAGCAGGATACTACTATGGCTACACCTTC
once,-,TRBJ1-5,TRBV28,CASSSYQPQHF,TGTGCCAGCAGTTCATATCAGCCCCAGCATTTT
-,-,TRBJ1-1,TRBV16,CASSTTRGNTEAFF,TGTGCCAGCAGCACCACACGGGGGAACACTGAAGCTTTCTTT
-,TRBD1,TRBJ1-2,TRBV5-1,CASSLMTGTDGYTF,TGCGCCAGCAGCCTAATGACAGGGACCGATGGCTACACCTTC
-,-,TRBJ2-1,TRBV19,CASSGQSAYNEQFF,TGTGCCAGTAGTGGACAGAGTGCGTACAATGAGCAGTTCTTC
-,TRBD1,TRBJ2-5,TRBV29-1,CSVRTGGETQYF,TGCAGCGTCAGGACAGGGGGCGAGACCCAGTACTTC
once,TRBD2,TRBJ2-1,TRBV28,CASSLGAGGREQFF,TGTGCCAGCAGTTTGGGAGCGGGAGGGCGCGAGCAGTTCTTC
-,-,TRBJ2-7,TRBV4-3,CASSQEPEREQYF,TGCGCCAGCAGCCAAGAACCGGAGCGGGAGCAGTACTTC
-,TRBD1,TRBJ1-2,TRBV6-1,CASTDRGRYGYTF,TGTGCCAGCACGGACAGGGGCCGGTATGGCTACACCTTC
-,TRBD1,TRBJ1-1,TRBV18,CASSRDRGMNTEAFF,TGTGCCAGCTCGCGGGACAGGGGAATGAACACTGAAGCTTTCTTT